This TCR beta chain was found in a study of shared clonotypes between healthy human individuals (TCRdb year 2020). About the study as a whole: A few men and two women, aged 18 to 49 years, made up the cohort. Between about 0.94 and 10 billion PBMCs per donor were obtained by leukapheresis. The study deeply sequenced blood TCR repertoires of about five healthy adults to estimate repertoire size and the extent of clonotype sharing between individuals. To increase sequencing depth and limit assay-specific biases, different laboratories used diverse techniques to prepare libraries and sequence TCR repertoires. Per donor, three plates each were used for CD4 naive and CD4 memory, two for CD8 naive, and one for CD8 memory.

The donors were healthy, HIV-negative adults who had no recently reported acute infections or vaccinations. Only Caucasian adults living in Nashville, Tennessee, USA were represented among the donors. CD4+ T cells were enriched through magnetic negative selection, after which naive cells were positively selected on CD45RA and the remaining negative fraction served as the memory subset. Blood was collected by leukapheresis, and PBMCs were isolated by Ficoll-Histopaque density gradient centrifugation and then cryopreserved in liquid nitrogen vapor phase. Purity and quantity of every magnetically sorted T cell population were checked by analytical flow cytometry. From each sorted fraction, genomic DNA was isolated and quantified by UV absorbance on a Nanodrop 2000c. From the cysteine up to the phenylalanine, the CDR3 has a length of 13 residues. Only the CDR3 region is kept as DNA, spanning 39 bases read in frame from base 1. Sequences LNHDA (CDR1) and SQIVND (CDR2) are obtained from the germline V gene (reference sequence). At the junction V is shortened by 0 bases and J by 16 bases, with 16 bases in between.

Using the deep immunoSEQ assay, TCR CDR3 regions were amplified from genomic DNA by multiplex PCR. Extracted genomic DNA from each cell subset was spread evenly across all wells of several immunoSEQ 96-well plates, with each plate serving as a replicate. For sorted subsets, about 200 ng genomic DNA, equal to 30,000 to 35,000 T cell genomes, was loaded into each replicate PCR. The purified libraries were quantified using a Qubit 3.0 fluorometer, sized with a Bioanalyzer 2100, and then quantified again using the KAPA Library Quantification kit. Every immunoSEQ 96-well plate was sequenced on a dedicated single-read 150-cycle Illumina NextSeq 550 flow cell. Per the original workflow: Because the immunoSEQ output included only junctional sequences and no quality scores, the filtering could not be the same as the filtering used for full-length reads. To assign V/J genes and CDR3, sequences were annotated using PyIR, a Python wrapper for IgBLAST v1.9, with IMGT germline references. Reads were filtered out if the reads had weak V/J assignments (E-value above 1e-6), no CDR3, stop codons, out-of-frame junctions, or ambiguous translated residues. A V3J clonotype was defined by an identical inferred V gene, J gene, and CDR3 amino acid sequence. The percentage overlap between two repertoires was calculated by dividing the number of shared unique clonotypes by the size of the smaller repertoire. Richness of each repertoire was evaluated using RTK rarefaction, the Chao1 estimator, and Recon v2.1 estimates of unobserved clonotypes. For all TCRbeta clonotypes obtained by the gDNA method from a handful of donors, generation probabilities were computed with OLGA. TCRdb re-hosts the immuneACCESS table, in-frame sequences only. Its copies lack some clones; in the studies checked, an unresolved V gene accounts for under half of them, and the cause for the rest is not known. V, J and clone size derive from that table, while D and trimming were established from the DNA sequence. The sample table records 2,500,000 or so clones; 85% to 95% of these occur just once. The leading ten clones occupy 0.37% of the sample.

This clone occurred once. Its target antigen remains unknown. No base-level quality is on record; no much larger clone is a single base apart. Results the study describes overall, beyond this receptor: Naive subsets generally had larger estimated clonotype richness than memory subsets. When a few donors were compared, the shared fraction of clonotypes was about 5.5% for naive CD4, over 3% for naive CD8, about 2.5% for memory CD4, and roughly 0.4% for memory CD8. The small number of donors limited the genetic and exposure-history diversity represented. Even with the large sequencing depth, rarefaction of the sorted-subset datasets indicated that sequencing was incomplete. Compared with non-shared clonotypes, the clonotypes found in all four sorted-subset donors had higher generation probabilities. Sampling was restricted to blood, and TCR repertoires in tissues likely differ from the TCR repertoires found in blood. Pairwise subsampling led to the expectation that sequencing depth would affect the degree of clonotype sharing among donors.

Sample: naive CD4+ T cells from PBMCs. The cell subset or site label for this specimen denotes: CD45RA+ positively selected. This clonotype was sampled from a man younger than 35 in good health. Some clones in this sample may be carry-over from other donors' samples. The chain links TRBV19 with TRBJ2-1, with the D gene not confidently named. The nucleotides are TGTGCCAGTAGTATAGATCTGTCCGGCCCCAGTTTCTTC. Its translation is CASSIDLSGPSFF. The full variable domain, completed from the reference TRBV19 and TRBJ2-1 proteins outside the CDR3, reads DGGITQSPKYLFRKEGQNVTLSCEQNLNHDAMYWYRQDPGQGLRLIYYSQIVNDFQKGDIAEGYSVSREKKESFPLTVTSAQKNPTAFYLCASSIDLSGPSFFGPGTRLTVL.